Shown below are 21 T cell receptor beta chains from a single sample sequenced in a study of blood T cells in healthy people across ages. The use of a sample-barcoded 5' primer and a J-beta primer mix characterized a second PCR of about 6 to 11 cycles. TCRdb reprocessed the 5' RACE reads with MiXCR, giving one entry per CDR3 protein. This table has more than 1,400,000 distinct CDR3 sequences, approximately 40% appearing once. What was sequenced was blood. Every receptor here comes from a woman aged 18-29 years in good health.

This clonotype was seen a few times. The chain is built from TRBV12-3 or TRBV12-4 and TRBJ2-7, with TRBD1 matching over 8 bases. V gave up 3 bases and J gave up 3 bases; unmatched junction bases: 4. CDR3 length: 14 amino acids. The CDR3 sequence: CASSLVGTGYEQYF. CDR3 bases: TGTGCCAGCAGTTTGGTCGGGACAGGCTACGAGCAGTACTTC.

This chain links TRBV10-3 with TRBJ2-5; possibly TRBD2 for D (6 bases). The DNA end favors TRBJ2-7, so the J call may be wrong. CDR1 is ENHRY and CDR2 is SYGVKD in the germline V gene. The CDR3 loop spans 11 amino acids. CDR3 protein: CAISAGGEQYF. CDR3 nucleotide sequence: TGTGCCATCAGTGCCGGGGGCGAGCAGTACTTC.

V and J are TRBV12-3 or TRBV12-4 and TRBJ2-1; 11 nucleotides agree with TRBD2. Germline trimming cut 8 bases from V and 7 bases from J; bases unmatched to any gene: 7. This CDR3 has 14 amino acids. The CDR3 sequence: CASQLAGAFNEQFF. The CDR3 coding sequence is TGTGCCAGCCAACTAGCGGGAGCTTTTAATGAGCAGTTCTTC.

This clonotype showed up just once. This chain uses TRBV7-8 with TRBJ1-4; possibly TRBD1 for D (5 bases). This CDR3 region has 15 residues. Trimming removed 4 bases from V and 8 bases from J, with 17 bases in between. Per the germline V gene, CDR1 is SGHVS and CDR2 is FQNEAQ. Here the CDR3 reads CASSSYMGPQEKLFF. The CDR3 DNA reads TGTGCCAGCAGCTCCTACATGGGGCCGCAGGAAAAACTGTTTTTT.

This clonotype was picked up a small number of times. The CDR3 sequence is CASRKSQGFTGANVLTF. The DNA of the CDR3 is TGTGCCAGCCGCAAAAGTCAGGGGTTTACCGGGGCCAACGTCCTGACTTTC. The chain couples TRBV6-5 to TRBJ2-6; D is perhaps TRBD1 (6 bases). This CDR3 contains 17 residues. Germline CDR1 reads MNHEY; CDR2 reads SVGAGI. Trimming took 8 bases from V and 4 from J, leaving 21 bases between them.

This clonotype occurred many times. This chain connects TRBV7-6 to TRBJ2-7; D not certain. Germline lookup yields CDR1 SGHVS and CDR2 FNYEAQ. This CDR3 comprises 11 residues. V dropped 7 bases and J dropped 7 bases, with 11 bases sitting between them. CDR3 nucleotides: TGTGCCAGCACCTCCGGCGGTGAGCAGTACTTC. This translates into CASTSGGEQYF.

This clonotype was picked up a small number of times. The V and J genes are TRBV7-2 and TRBJ1-2; 7 bases are shared with TRBD1. This CDR3 is 14 amino acids long. From germline, CDR1 is SGHTA and CDR2 FQGNSA. V shed 5 bases and J 8 bases; nucleotides not matched to a gene: 11. The DNA for the CDR3 is TGTGCCAGCAGCCCCGCCGGGACAGCAAGGGGCTACACCTTC. Translated, it gives CASSPAGTARGYTF.

A few counts support this clonotype. CDR3 loop: CASSFSQNTEAFF. The CDR3 DNA sequence: TGTGCCAGCAGCTTTTCCCAGAACACTGAAGCTTTCTTT. The chain is built from TRBV7-7 and TRBJ1-1; D is undetermined. Trimming left V 3 bases short and J 1 base short, with 6 bases between. The CDR3 is 13 amino acids. Per germline, CDR1 SSHAT and CDR2 FNYEAQ (reference sequence).

This clonotype was detected many times. The rearrangement links TRBV4-2 to TRBJ2-1; the D gene is possibly TRBD2 (5 bases). Germline CDR1 LGHNA, CDR2 YNFKEQ. The V end was cut by 0 bases, the J end by 14 bases, with 17 bases between. The length of the CDR3 is 14 residues. CDR3 in DNA: TGTGCCAGCAGCCAAGAGTACGGGGTCCGTGGGAAGTTCTTC. As protein: CASSQEYGVRGKFF.

The V gene is TRBV12-3 or TRBV12-4, the J gene TRBJ2-7; D tentatively fits TRBD1 or TRBD2 (5 bases each). CDR3 size: 14 residues. The germline V and J ends were trimmed by 6 bases and 6 bases, with 18 bases remaining between them. The CDR3 DNA follows: TGTGCCAGCAGATCCTTTAGTGGGGGTGGCGAGCAGTACTTC. Translating it yields CASRSFSGGGEQYF.

This clonotype has only a few counts. The chain uses TRBV15 and TRBJ2-3, with 8 positions matching TRBD2. CDR1 LNHNV and CDR2 YYDKDF come from the germline V gene (reference sequence). Trimming at V came to 4 bases and at J to 4 bases, leaving 10 bases not matched to a gene. The CDR3 spans 16 residues. CDR3 DNA: TGTGCCACCAGCACCTTCCTAGCGGGTGTTGCAGATACGCAGTATTTT. Amino acids: CATSTFLAGVADTQYF.

This clonotype turned up a few times. The chain links TRBV14 to TRBJ1-4, with D uncertain. In germline, CDR1 is SGHDN, CDR2 FVKESK. The CDR3 is made up of 14 amino acids. V lost 5 bases and J lost 7, with 14 bases in between. CDR3 bases: TGTGCCAGCAGCTTCCGGGCCATGGGTGAAAAACTGTTTTTT. It translates to CASSFRAMGEKLFF.

This chain links TRBV3-1 with TRBJ2-1; D is unclear. Germline CDR1 is LGHDT and CDR2 is YNNKEL (reference sequence). The CDR3 runs to 18 residues. Trimming took off 3 bases at V and 0 bases at J, with 18 bases between the two ends. CDR3 bases: TGTGCCAGCAGCCACCCCATACCCCCGGCCATCTCCTACAATGAGCAGTTCTTC. Its protein is CASSHPIPPAISYNEQFF.

This clonotype was recorded a few times. The J gene is TRBJ2-2, the V gene TRBV12-3 or TRBV12-4; 8 bases are a match to TRBD2. This CDR3 is 18 amino acids long. Trimming cost V 4 bases and J 0 bases; bases outside gene matches: 10. CDR3 nucleotides: TGTGCCAGCAGTTACGGGACTAGTGGGGGTGCGAACACCGGGGAGCTGTTTTTT. It is translated as CASSYGTSGGANTGELFF.

This clonotype has more than one count but fewer than ten. The CDR3: CASSQARGGRTDTQYF. The CDR3 nucleotides read TGTGCCAGCAGCCAAGCCCGGGGCGGACGCACAGATACGCAGTATTTT. The chain is built from TRBV3-1 and TRBJ2-3, with D tentatively TRBD1 or TRBD2 (5 bases each). Germline CDR1 reads LGHDT; CDR2 reads YNNKEL (reference sequence). The V end lost 1 base, the J end lost 1 base, and 12 bases lay between the germline ends. This CDR3 contains 16 residues.

The chain couples TRBV6-6 to TRBJ1-1, with 9 nucleotides matching TRBD1. Germline V gene sequence: CDR1 MNHNY, CDR2 SVGAGI (reference sequence). This CDR3 region has 15 residues. The V and J ends lost 8 bases and 1 base, in that order; junction bases with no gene match: 8. The CDR3 nucleotides are TGTGCCAGCGACGTTCAGGGACAGGGGAACACTGAAGCTTTCTTT. It translates to CASDVQGQGNTEAFF.

V is TRBV3-1 and J is TRBJ2-1; 9 bases map to TRBD2. With the DNA end fitting TRBJ2-7 better, the J assignment may be wrong. The CDR3 has 17 amino acids. Germline CDR1 and CDR2: LGHDT and YNNKEL (reference sequence). Written as DNA, the CDR3 is TGTGCCAGCAGCCAAGATGCCAGCGGGGGGCCCGGTAGGGAGCAGTACTTC. The encoded protein is CASSQDASGGPGREQYF.

This clonotype was seen just once. The chain employs TRBV9 and TRBJ2-1; D may be TRBD1 or TRBD2 (7 bases each). CDR1 and CDR2 from the germline V gene are SGDLS and YYNGEE. The CDR3 has 16 residues. The V end was cut by 0 bases, the J end by 5 bases, with 15 bases between. The CDR3 DNA reads TGTGCCAGCAGCGTAGGAGGGGGCCTAGCGGACAATGAGCAGTTCTTC. Encoded protein: CASSVGGGLADNEQFF.

The chain links TRBV2 to TRBJ1-1; 8 bases agree with TRBD1. V lost 9 bases and J lost 1; bases outside the gene matches: 10. The CDR3 totals 15 residues. The V gene's germline CDR1 is SNHLY and CDR2 FYNNEI. The chain's CDR3 is CASIQTGVRNTEAFF. Written as DNA, the CDR3 is TGTGCCAGTATCCAGACAGGGGTTAGGAACACTGAAGCTTTCTTT.

Details on this clonotype: One end of the junction is discordant with germline, which a read error may explain. The rearrangement uses TRBV7-2 and TRBJ2-1, with D perhaps TRBD2 (6 bases). CDR3 size: 12 residues. Looked up from germline, CDR1 is SGHTA and CDR2 is FQGNSA. The CDR3 sequence: CASSLTRRERFF. In DNA form, the CDR3 reads TGTGCCAGCAGCTTAACCCGACGGGAGCGGTTCTTC.

V usage is TRBV9 and J usage is TRBJ2-3; 11 bases align to TRBD2. The CDR3 has 16 amino acids. Trimming cost V 3 bases and J 4 bases; bases outside gene matches: 7. The germline gives CDR1 SGDLS, CDR2 YYNGEE. Here the CDR3 DNA reads TGTGCCAGCAGCGGGAATAGCGGGGGGGCGTCAGATACGCAGTATTTT. Its translation: CASSGNSGGASDTQYF.